This T cell receptor (beta chain) was observed in a study of graft-versus-host responses after intestinal transplantation. Study overall: Recipients had transplants, and these were multivisceral, liver-intestinal, or isolated intestinal. Whole-study results and caveats: The authors found GvH clones in recipient marrow, some appearing first in ileum or blood. Graft-versus-host to host-versus-graft clonal ratios in allografts were high in patients with graft-donor T cell macrochimerism.

The table came from immunoSEQ multiplex PCR; TCRdb's copy has only in-frame clones and leaves some out. The sample holds about 120,000 clones, approximately 92% seen once. Remarks on this clone: Its target is not known.

Trimming took off 7 bases at V and 6 bases at J, with 16 bases between the two ends. Germline assignment: CDR1 WNHNN and CDR2 SYGVQD (reference sequence). This CDR3 spans 14 amino acids. The TCR sequence derives from a human donor who received an intestinal transplant. This material consisted of unstimulated CD8+ T cells sorted from spleen or lymph node cells, taken before intestinal transplant. This rearrangement joins TRBV10-1 to TRBJ2-1, with D hard to call. CDR3 sequence (DNA): TGCGCCAGCAAGTGGGGTCCGTTCCTCAATGAGCAGTTCTTC. Its translation: CASKWGPFLNEQFF.